The 16 T cell receptor beta chains given below trace back to one sample, sequenced in a study of blood T cell repertoires in COVID-19. The data were produced by immunoSEQ multiplex PCR, yet TCRdb's version contains in-frame clones alone and is incomplete. This sample has fewer than 400,000 clones; roughly 90% occur once, and the top ten carry 1.5% to 2%. The sequenced sample consisted of peripheral blood. The receptors shown here come from a woman in her twenties or thirties with COVID-19, enrolled during active disease.

V is TRBV11-3 and J is TRBJ2-7, with TRBD2 as a possible D gene (5 bases). The length of the CDR3 is 13 residues. Trimming shortened V by 0 bases and J by 4 bases, and 7 bases separated the two germline ends. Germline loops: CDR1 SGHNT, CDR2 YENEEA. CDR3 residues: CASSLDRGYEQYF. The CDR3 bases are TGTGCCAGCAGCTTAGATCGAGGGTACGAGCAGTACTTC.

This clone came up a few times. The CDR3: CASSTGQRNEQFF. The CDR3 nucleotides read TGTGCCAGCAGCACGGGACAGAGGAATGAGCAGTTCTTC. This chain joins TRBV11-3 and TRBJ2-1; 7 bases align to TRBD1. CDR3 length: 13 amino acids. Trimming took 5 bases from V and 7 from J; bases not matched to a gene: 5. Germline CDR1 and CDR2: SGHNT and YENEEA.

The chain has TRBV14 and TRBJ2-7, with TRBD2 matching 9 bases. Germline CDR1 SGHDN, CDR2 FVKESK. Trimming removed 8 bases from V and 7 bases from J; junction bases left unmatched: 6. The CDR3 runs to 12 residues. CDR3 protein: CASALSGGEQYF. CDR3 in DNA: TGTGCCAGCGCACTAAGCGGGGGGGAGCAGTACTTC.

V gene TRBV28 combines with J gene TRBJ2-7; TRBD1 agrees at 8 bases. Germline lookup yields CDR1 MDHEN and CDR2 SYDVKM. The J segment lost 5 bases and the V segment lost 10 bases, leaving 7 bases of the junction unmatched. This CDR3 is 12 amino acids long. This CDR3 reads CATLTGANEQYV. The CDR3 bases are TGTGCCACTTTGACAGGGGCCAACGAGCAGTACGTC.

This clone was counted between two and nine times. V gene TRBV28 combines with J gene TRBJ1-5, with a weak D call TRBD1 (5 bases). V lost 5 bases and J 4 bases, leaving 9 bases between the germline ends. Germline loops: CDR1 MDHEN, CDR2 SYDVKM. The CDR3 runs to 13 residues. CDR3 coding DNA: TGTGCCAGCAGTCCAAGGGGTAATCAGCCCCAGCATTTT. Translating gives CASSPRGNQPQHF.

In its sample, this clone was seen a few times. The CDR3 protein is CATSARQGTYGYTF. The CDR3 DNA sequence: TGTGCCACCAGTGCTCGACAGGGGACCTATGGCTACACCTTC. The chain is built from TRBV24-1 and TRBJ1-2; 8 bases match TRBD1. Germline CDR1 reads KGHDR; CDR2 reads SFDVKD. This CDR3 is built from 14 residues. The V and J ends lost 5 bases and 4 bases, in that order; junction bases with no gene match: 5.

This chain connects TRBV6-5 to TRBJ2-1, with D tentatively TRBD2 (6 bases). Germline values: CDR1 MNHEY, CDR2 SVGAGI. There are 15 residues in the CDR3. The germline V and J ends were trimmed by 4 bases and 10 bases, with 20 bases remaining between them. Here the CDR3 DNA reads TGTGCCAGCAGTTCGAAGACTAGATCTCCCCCCGAGCAGTTCTTC. This gives the protein CASSSKTRSPPEQFF.

The chain joins TRBV15 to TRBJ1-6; 9 bases line up with TRBD1. Germline lookup yields CDR1 LNHNV and CDR2 YYDKDF (reference sequence). CDR3 length: 17 amino acids. Trimming took 3 bases from V and 6 from J; bases not matched to a gene: 9. DNA for the CDR3: TGTGCCACCAGCAGGGGGGTCAAACAGGGGGCTAATTCACCCCTCCACTTT. Its translation: CATSRGVKQGANSPLHF. Full variable domain (remainder filled in from reference TRBV15 and TRBJ1-6): DAMVIQNPRYQVTQFGKPVTLSCSQTLNHNVMYWYQQKSSQAPKLLFHYYDKDFNNEADTPDNFQSRRPNTSFCFLDIRSPGLGDTAMYLCATSRGVKQGANSPLHFGNGTRLTVT.

The chain links TRBV5-8 to TRBJ1-3; D call uncertain. The CDR3 has 17 amino acids. V was clipped by 2 bases and J by 0 bases, with 15 bases between them. CDR1 and CDR2 (germline): SGHTS, YDEGEE. The CDR3, as DNA: TGTGCCAGCAGCTTAACCTTCACGGTGAGCTCTGGAAACACCATATATTTT. Translated, it gives CASSLTFTVSSGNTIYF. The full variable domain, its missing parts supplied by reference TRBV5-8 and TRBJ1-3, is EAGVTQSPTHLIKTRGQQATLRCSPISGHTSVYWYQQALGLGLQFLLWYDEGEERNRGNFPPRFSGRQFPNYSSELNVNALELEDSALYLCASSLTFTVSSGNTIYFGEGSWLTVV.

The rearrangement joins TRBV2 to TRBJ2-2; TRBD1 matches at 9 bases. The CDR3 has 15 amino acids. CDR1 is SNHLY and CDR2 is FYNNEI in the germline V gene. J gave up 6 bases and V 4 bases, and 6 bases lay outside the gene matches. CDR3 DNA: TGTGCCAGCAGTGGGGACAGGGTGGCGGCCGGGGAGCTGTTTTTT. It is translated as CASSGDRVAAGELFF.

V is TRBV28 and J is TRBJ1-2; D is ambiguous. In germline, CDR1 is MDHEN, CDR2 SYDVKM. The CDR3 extends over 15 amino acids. V was trimmed by 3 bases and J by 4 bases, leaving 15 bases between them. CDR3 bases: TGTGCCAGCAGTTTCTACCCTAGGCAGATCTATGGCTACACCTTC. The encoded protein is CASSFYPRQIYGYTF.

This clone was detected a few times. In DNA form, the CDR3 reads TGTGCCAGTAGTCCGGGATGGACAGGGAACACTGAAGCTTTCTTT. It specifies CASSPGWTGNTEAFF. The rearrangement uses TRBV19 and TRBJ1-1, with 7 positions matching TRBD1. Unmatched junction bases numbered 7, after V lost 5 bases and J lost 1 base. Germline CDR1 LNHDA, CDR2 SQIVND (reference sequence). This CDR3 comprises 15 residues.

The chain links TRBV2 to TRBJ2-4; D is perhaps TRBD1 (7 bases). In germline, CDR1 is SNHLY, CDR2 FYNNEI. Trimming pared 6 bases from V and 5 bases from J, leaving 17 bases between. CDR3 length: 15 amino acids. CDR3 coding DNA: TGTGCCAGCAGGCGGGAACAGGGGATGCAAAACATTCAGTACTTC. Its translation: CASRREQGMQNIQYF.

This chain connects TRBV7-9 to TRBJ1-1; D is perhaps TRBD1 (5 bases). The CDR3 has 13 residues. Germline V gene lookup returns CDR1 SEHNR and CDR2 FQNEAQ (reference sequence). The V end lost 7 bases, the J end lost 0 bases, and 9 bases lay between the germline ends. This chain's CDR3 is CASNRQMNTEAFF. The DNA for the CDR3 is TGTGCCAGCAATAGACAGATGAACACTGAAGCTTTCTTT.

This chain connects TRBV9 to TRBJ1-6, with 9 bases matching TRBD1. The CDR3 consists of 17 residues. Germline-derived CDR1 and CDR2 are SGDLS and YYNGEE. J was trimmed by 2 bases and V by 0 bases; bases with no gene match: 3. CDR3 nucleotide sequence: TGTGCCAGCAGCGTAGCGGACAGGGGAACCTATAATTCACCCCTCCACTTT. Translation: CASSVADRGTYNSPLHF.

This chain uses TRBV27 with TRBJ2-1, with D possibly TRBD1 on 6 matching bases. Between the trimmed V and J ends, which lost 6 bases and 3 bases, there was a span of 12 bases. Germline V lookup: CDR1 MNHEY, CDR2 SMNVEV (reference sequence). CDR3 length: 14 residues. The DNA of the CDR3 is TGTGCCAGCAGACCCGACAGGATCTACAATGAGCAGTTCTTC. This sequence encodes CASRPDRIYNEQFF.